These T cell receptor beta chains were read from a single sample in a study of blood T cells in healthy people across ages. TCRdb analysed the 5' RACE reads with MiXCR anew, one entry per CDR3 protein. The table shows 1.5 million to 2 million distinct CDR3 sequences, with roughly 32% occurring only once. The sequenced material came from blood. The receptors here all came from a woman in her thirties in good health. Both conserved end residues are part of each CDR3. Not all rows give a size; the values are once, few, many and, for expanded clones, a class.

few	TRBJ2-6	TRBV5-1	CASSLETVSSGANVLTF
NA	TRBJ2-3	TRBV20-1	CSAKKGKGPLQYF
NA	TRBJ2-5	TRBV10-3	CAIRSPGLAGYTEETQYF
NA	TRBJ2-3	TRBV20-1	CSARSRASGGSDTQYF
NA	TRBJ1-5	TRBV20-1	CSASTHLGGYSNQPQHF
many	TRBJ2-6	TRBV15	CATSSRGGANVLTF
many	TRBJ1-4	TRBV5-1	CASSLGRSNEKLFF
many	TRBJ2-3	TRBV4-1	CASSQSGGDTQYF
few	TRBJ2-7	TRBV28	CASSFAFSTDYEQYF
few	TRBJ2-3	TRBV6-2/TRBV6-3	CASSYSRTGEEGTDTQYF
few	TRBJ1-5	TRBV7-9	CASSFTGQPQHF
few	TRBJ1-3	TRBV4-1	CASSQGSQGQKGNTIYF
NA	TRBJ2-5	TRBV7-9	CASSFRASEIETQYF
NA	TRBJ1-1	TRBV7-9	CASTFSGTGGWRDTEAFF
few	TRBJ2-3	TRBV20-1	CSARLLAGGPVTQYF
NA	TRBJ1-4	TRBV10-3	CAISEQQGGGSEKLFF